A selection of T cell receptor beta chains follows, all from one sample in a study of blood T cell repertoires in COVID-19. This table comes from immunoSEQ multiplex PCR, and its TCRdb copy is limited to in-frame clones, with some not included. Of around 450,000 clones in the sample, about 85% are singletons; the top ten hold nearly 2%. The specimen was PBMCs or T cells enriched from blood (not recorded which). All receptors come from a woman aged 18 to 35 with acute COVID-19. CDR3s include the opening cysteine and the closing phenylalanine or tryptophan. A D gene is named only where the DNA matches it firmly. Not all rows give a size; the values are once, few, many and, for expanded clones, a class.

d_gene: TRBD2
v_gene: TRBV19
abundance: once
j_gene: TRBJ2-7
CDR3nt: TGTGCCAGTAGTAGGACTAGCGGTATCCACGAGCAGTACTTC
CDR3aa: CASSRTSGIHEQYF

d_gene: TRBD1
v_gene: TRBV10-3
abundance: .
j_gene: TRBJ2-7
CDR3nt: TGTGCCATCAGATTGGGACAGGACTACGAGCAGTACTTC
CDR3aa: CAIRLGQDYEQYF

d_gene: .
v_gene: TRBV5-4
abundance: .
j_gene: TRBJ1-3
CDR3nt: TGTGCCAGCAGCGCGGGATTGCTCTCTGGAAACACCATATATTTT
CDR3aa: CASSAGLLSGNTIYF

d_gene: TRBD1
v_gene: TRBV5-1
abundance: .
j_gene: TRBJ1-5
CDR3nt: TGCGCCAGCAGCGCGACAGGGCTTCAGGCCCAGCATTTT
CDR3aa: CASSATGLQAQHF

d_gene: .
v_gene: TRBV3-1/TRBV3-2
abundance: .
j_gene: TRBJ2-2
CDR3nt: TGTGCCAGCAGCCCAGCCCAGACGGGTGGGCTGTTTTTT
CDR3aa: CASSPAQTGGLFF

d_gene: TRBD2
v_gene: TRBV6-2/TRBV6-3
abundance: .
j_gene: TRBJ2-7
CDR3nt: TGTGCCAGCAGCCGACTACCCGGGACTAGCGGGAAGGCCGAGCAGTACTTC
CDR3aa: CASSRLPGTSGKAEQYF

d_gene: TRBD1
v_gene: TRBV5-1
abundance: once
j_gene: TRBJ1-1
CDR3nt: TGCGCCAGCAGCTTGGTGGGACAGGGGGCCGAAGCTTTCTTT
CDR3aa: CASSLVGQGAEAFF

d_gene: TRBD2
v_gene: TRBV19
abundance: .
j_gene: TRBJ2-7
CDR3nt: TGTGCCAGTAGTCTAGGACTAGCGGCTACCTACGAGCAGTACTTC
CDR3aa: CASSLGLAATYEQYF

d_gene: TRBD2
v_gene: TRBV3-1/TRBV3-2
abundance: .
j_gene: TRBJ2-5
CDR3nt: TGTGCCAGCAGCCAGTCCCTTAGCGGGGGGGTGGAGACCCAGTACTTC
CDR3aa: CASSQSLSGGVETQYF

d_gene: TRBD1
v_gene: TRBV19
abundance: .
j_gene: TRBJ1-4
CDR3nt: TGTGCCAGTAGACGGCCCCGACAGGGAGCTAATGAAAAACTGTTTTTT
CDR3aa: CASRRPRQGANEKLFF

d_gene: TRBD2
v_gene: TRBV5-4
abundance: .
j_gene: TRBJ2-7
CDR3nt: TGTGCCAGCAGCTCGAGACTAGCGGGAGGGTCCGAGCAGTACTTC
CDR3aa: CASSSRLAGGSEQYF

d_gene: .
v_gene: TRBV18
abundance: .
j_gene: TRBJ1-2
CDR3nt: TGTGCCAGCTCGTCGCAGACGGGGGAGGGCTACACCTTC
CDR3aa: CASSSQTGEGYTF

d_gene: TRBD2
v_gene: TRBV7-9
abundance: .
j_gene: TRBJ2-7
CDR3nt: TGTGCCAGCAGTCCCCGGGGGGGGGCGGGGGTCCACGAGCAGTACTTC
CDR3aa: CASSPRGGAGVHEQYF

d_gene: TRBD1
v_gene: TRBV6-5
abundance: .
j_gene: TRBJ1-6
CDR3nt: TGTGCCAGCATCGGACAGGTTGTTCACTCACCCCTCCACTTT
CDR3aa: CASIGQVVHSPLHF

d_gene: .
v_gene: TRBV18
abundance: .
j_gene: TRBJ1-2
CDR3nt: TGTGCCAGCTCCGGTCCAGAAGCGAGCTATGGCTACACCTTC
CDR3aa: CASSGPEASYGYTF

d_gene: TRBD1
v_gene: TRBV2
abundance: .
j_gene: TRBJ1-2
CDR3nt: TGTGCCAGCAGTACTACCGGGACAGGGGATGGCTACACCTTC
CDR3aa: CASSTTGTGDGYTF

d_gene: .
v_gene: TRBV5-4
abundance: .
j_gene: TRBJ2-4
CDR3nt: TGTGCCAGCAGCTTAGGTCCAGGGACTTTAGCCAAAAACATTCAGTACTTC
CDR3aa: CASSLGPGTLAKNIQYF

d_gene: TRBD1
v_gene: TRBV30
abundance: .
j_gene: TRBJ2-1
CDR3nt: TGTGCCTGGAGTAAGATCGACAGGGCCTACAATGAGCAGTTCTTC
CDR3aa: CAWSKIDRAYNEQFF

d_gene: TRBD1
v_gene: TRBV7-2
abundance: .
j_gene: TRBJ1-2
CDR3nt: TGTGCCAGCAGCCCCCCCGCCAGGGGGGAAAACTATGGCTACACCTTC
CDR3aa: CASSPPARGENYGYTF

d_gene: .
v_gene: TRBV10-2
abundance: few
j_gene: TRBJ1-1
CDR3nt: TGCGCCAGCAGTGAGTCAGGGGCGACCGAAGCTTTCTTT
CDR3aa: CASSESGATEAFF

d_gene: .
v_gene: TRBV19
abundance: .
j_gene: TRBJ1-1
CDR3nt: TGTGCCAAAGACCTGGGAGAGGGGGACACTGAAGCTTTCTTT
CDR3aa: CAKDLGEGDTEAFF

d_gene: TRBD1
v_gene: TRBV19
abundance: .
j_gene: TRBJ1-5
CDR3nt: TGTGCCAGTAGTACTAAGACAGGGTTGGGAAATCAGCCCCAGCATTTT
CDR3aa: CASSTKTGLGNQPQHF

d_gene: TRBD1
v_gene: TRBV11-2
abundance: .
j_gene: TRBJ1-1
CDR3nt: TGTGCCAGCAGCTTCTCAGGGGGCTATGAAGCTTTCTTT
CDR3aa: CASSFSGGYEAFF

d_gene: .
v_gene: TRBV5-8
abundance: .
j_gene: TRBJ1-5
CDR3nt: TGTGCCAGCAGCTTGGAACAGGGTACTCAGCCCCAGCATTTT
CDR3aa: CASSLEQGTQPQHF

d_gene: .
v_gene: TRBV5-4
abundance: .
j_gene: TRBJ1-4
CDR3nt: TGTGCCAGCAGCTTGGATGGGGAGAGCTTCGAAAAACTGTTTTTT
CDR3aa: CASSLDGESFEKLFF

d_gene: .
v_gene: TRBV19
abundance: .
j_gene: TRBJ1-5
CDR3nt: TGTGCCAGCCGTGAAGCGGGACTGGGGATCCAGCCCCAGCATTTT
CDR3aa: CASREAGLGIQPQHF

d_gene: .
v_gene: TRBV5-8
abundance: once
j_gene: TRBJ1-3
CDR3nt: TGTGCCAGCAGCTCCGGACAGTTCTACTCTGGAAACACCATATATTTT
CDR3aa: CASSSGQFYSGNTIYF

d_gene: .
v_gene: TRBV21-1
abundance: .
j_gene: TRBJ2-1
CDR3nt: TGTGCCAGCAGCAAAAGGTTGGGACTAGCGGGGTACAATGAGCAGTTCTTC
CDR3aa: CASSKRLGLAGYNEQFF

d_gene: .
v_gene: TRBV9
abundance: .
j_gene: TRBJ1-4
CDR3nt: TGTGCCAGCCAGGCCCGAGGGGGTGAAAAACTGTTTTTT
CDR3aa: CASQARGGEKLFF

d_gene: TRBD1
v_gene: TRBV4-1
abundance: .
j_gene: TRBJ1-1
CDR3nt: TGCGCCAGCAGCCTAGCAGGGGGCCCGAACACTGAAGCTTTCTTT
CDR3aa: CASSLAGGPNTEAFF

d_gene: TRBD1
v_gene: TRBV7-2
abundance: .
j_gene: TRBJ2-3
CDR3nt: TGTGCCAGCAGCCCGAGACAGGGGTCTATCACAGATACGCAGTATTTT
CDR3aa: CASSPRQGSITDTQYF

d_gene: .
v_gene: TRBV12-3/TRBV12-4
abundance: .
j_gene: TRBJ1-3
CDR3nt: TGTGCCAGCGAGCCCATATATTTT
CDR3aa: CASEPIYF

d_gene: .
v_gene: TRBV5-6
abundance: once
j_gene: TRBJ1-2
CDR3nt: TGTGCCAGCAGCCCGGTCCTAGATAACTATGGCTACACCTTC
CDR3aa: CASSPVLDNYGYTF

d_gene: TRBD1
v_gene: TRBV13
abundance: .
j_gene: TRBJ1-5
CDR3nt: TGTGCCAGCAGCACCCAGACAGGGGCGGCTCAGCCCCAGCATTTT
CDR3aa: CASSTQTGAAQPQHF

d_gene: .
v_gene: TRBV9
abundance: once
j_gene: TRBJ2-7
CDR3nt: TGTGCCAGCAGCGAGAGACTAGACCGGACCGCAGAGTACTACGAGCAGTACTTC
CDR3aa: CASSERLDRTAEYYEQYF

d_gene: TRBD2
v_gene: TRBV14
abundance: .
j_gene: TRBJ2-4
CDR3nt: TGTGCCAGCAGCCAAGATCTAGCGGGGCGCACCCCTCCGTACTTC
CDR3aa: CASSQDLAGRTPPYF

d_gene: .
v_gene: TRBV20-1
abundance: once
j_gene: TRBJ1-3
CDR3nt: TGCAGTGCTAGTTACGAGGGCTTCTCTGGAAACACCATATATTTT
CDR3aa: CSASYEGFSGNTIYF

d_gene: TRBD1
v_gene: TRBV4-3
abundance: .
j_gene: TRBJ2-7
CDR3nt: TGCGCCAGCAGCCAAGATCCAGTCGGGCAGGGGGTGTACGAGCAGTACTTC
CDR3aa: CASSQDPVGQGVYEQYF

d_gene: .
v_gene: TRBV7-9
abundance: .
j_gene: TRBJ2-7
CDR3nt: TGTGCCAGCAGCTTCCTGACTAGTCCCTACGAGCAGTACTTC
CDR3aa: CASSFLTSPYEQYF

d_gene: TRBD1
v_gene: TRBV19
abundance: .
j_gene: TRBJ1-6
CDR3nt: TGTGCCAGTAGTGTGGACAGGGGCTATTCACCCCTCCACTTT
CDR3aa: CASSVDRGYSPLHF

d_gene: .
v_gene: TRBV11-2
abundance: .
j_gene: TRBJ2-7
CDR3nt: TGTGCCAGCAGCCCCTTGAGACAAGTTTACGAGCAGTACTTC
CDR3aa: CASSPLRQVYEQYF